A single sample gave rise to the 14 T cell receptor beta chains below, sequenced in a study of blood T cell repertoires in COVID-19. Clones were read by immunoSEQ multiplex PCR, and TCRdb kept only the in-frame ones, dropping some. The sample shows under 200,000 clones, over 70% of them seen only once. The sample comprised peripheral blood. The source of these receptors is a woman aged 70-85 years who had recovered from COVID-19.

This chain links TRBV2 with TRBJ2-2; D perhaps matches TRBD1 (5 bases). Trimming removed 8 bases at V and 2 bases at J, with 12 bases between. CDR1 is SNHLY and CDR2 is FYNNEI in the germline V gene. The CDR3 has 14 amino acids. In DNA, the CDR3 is TGTGCCAGCTCCACAGGACGTAACACCGGGGAGCTGTTTTTT. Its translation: CASSTGRNTGELFF.

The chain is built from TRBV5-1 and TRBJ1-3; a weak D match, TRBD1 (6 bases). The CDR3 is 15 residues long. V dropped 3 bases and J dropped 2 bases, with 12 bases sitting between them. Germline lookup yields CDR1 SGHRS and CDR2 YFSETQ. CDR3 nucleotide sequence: TGCGCCAGCAGCTCGACACAGGGTACTGGAAACACCATATATTTT. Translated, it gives CASSSTQGTGNTIYF.

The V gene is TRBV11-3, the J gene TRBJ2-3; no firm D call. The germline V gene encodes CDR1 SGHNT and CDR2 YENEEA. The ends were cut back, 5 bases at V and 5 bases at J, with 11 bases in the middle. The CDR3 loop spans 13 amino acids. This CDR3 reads CASSVTSVDTQYF. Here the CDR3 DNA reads TGTGCCAGCAGCGTGACTTCGGTAGATACGCAGTATTTT.

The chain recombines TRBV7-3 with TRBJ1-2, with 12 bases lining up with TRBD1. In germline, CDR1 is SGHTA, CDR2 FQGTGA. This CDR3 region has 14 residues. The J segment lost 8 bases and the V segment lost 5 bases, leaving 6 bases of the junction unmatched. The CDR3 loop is CASSPGQGAPGYTF. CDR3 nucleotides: TGTGCCAGCAGCCCGGGACAGGGGGCGCCCGGCTACACCTTC.

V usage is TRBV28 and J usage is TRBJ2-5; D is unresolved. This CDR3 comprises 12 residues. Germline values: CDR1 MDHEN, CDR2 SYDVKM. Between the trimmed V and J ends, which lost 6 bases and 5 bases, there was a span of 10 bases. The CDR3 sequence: CASSDLRETQYF. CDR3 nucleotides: TGTGCCAGCAGCGACTTGCGTGAGACCCAGTACTTC. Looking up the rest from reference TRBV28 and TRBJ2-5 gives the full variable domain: DVKVTQSSRYLVKRTGEKVFLECVQDMDHENMFWYRQDPGLGLRLIYFSYDVKMKEKGDIPEGYSVSREKKERFSLILESASTNQTSMYLCASSDLRETQYFGPGTRLLVL.

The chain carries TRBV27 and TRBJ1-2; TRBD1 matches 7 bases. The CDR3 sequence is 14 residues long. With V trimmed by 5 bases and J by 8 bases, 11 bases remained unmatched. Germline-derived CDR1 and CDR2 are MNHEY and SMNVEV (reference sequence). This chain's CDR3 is CASSPGTVPEGYTF. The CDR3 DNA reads TGTGCCAGCAGTCCAGGGACAGTGCCTGAGGGCTACACCTTC.

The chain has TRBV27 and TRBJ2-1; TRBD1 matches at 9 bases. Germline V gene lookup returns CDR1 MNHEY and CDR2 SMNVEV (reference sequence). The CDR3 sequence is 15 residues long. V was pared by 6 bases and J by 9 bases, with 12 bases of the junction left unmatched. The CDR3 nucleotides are TGTGCCAGCAGCGGACAGGGGCACCCCGGGGGTGAGCAGTTCTTC. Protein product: CASSGQGHPGGEQFF.

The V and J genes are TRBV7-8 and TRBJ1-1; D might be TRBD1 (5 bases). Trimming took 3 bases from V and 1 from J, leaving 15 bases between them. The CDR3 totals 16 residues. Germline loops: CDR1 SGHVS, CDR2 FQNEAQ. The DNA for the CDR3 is TGTGCCAGCAGCTTCCGGGAGGGGCGGGGGAACACTGAAGCTTTCTTT. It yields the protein CASSFREGRGNTEAFF.

The CDR3 reads CASSQGLAGPTYEQYF. CDR3 DNA: TGTGCCAGCAGCCAAGGACTAGCGGGCCCCACCTACGAGCAGTACTTC. The gene calls are TRBV28 and TRBJ2-7; 11 bases line up with TRBD2. Germline V gene sequence: CDR1 MDHEN, CDR2 SYDVKM. The CDR3 sequence is 16 residues long. The junction had 9 bases not matched to a gene; V was cut back by 6 bases and J by 2 bases.

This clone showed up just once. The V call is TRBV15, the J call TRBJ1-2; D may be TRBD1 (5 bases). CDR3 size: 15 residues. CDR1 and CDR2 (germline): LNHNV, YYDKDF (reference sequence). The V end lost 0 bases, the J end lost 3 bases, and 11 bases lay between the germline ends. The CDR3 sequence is CATSREGREDYGYTF. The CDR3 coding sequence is TGTGCCACCAGCAGAGAGGGCAGGGAAGACTATGGCTACACCTTC.

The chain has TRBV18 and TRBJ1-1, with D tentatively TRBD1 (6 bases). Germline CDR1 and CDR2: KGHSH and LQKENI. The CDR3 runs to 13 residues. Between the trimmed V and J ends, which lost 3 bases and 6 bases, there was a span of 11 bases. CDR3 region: CASSPRDNSEAFF. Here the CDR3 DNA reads TGTGCCAGCTCACCCCGGGACAACTCTGAAGCTTTCTTT.

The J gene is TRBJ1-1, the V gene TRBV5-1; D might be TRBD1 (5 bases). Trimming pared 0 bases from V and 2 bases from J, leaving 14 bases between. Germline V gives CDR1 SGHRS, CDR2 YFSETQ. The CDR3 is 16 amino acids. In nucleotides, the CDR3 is TGCGCCAGCAGCTTGGAGGGCCCGGGGGGAAACACTGAAGCTTTCTTT. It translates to CASSLEGPGGNTEAFF.

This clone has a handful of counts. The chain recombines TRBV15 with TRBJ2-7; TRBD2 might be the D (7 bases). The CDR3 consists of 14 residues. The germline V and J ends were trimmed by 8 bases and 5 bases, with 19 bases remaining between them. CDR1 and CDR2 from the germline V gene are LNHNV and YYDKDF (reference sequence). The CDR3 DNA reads TGTGCCACCTCAATCAAGGGGGGGCTCCACGAGCAGTACTTC. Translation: CATSIKGGLHEQYF.

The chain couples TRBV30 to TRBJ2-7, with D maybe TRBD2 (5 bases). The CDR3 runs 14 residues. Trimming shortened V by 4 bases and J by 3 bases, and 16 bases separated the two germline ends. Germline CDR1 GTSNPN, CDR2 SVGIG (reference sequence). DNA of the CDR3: TGTGCCTGGAACCCCCGGGGTGGGGACTACGAGCAGTACTTC. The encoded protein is CAWNPRGGDYEQYF.